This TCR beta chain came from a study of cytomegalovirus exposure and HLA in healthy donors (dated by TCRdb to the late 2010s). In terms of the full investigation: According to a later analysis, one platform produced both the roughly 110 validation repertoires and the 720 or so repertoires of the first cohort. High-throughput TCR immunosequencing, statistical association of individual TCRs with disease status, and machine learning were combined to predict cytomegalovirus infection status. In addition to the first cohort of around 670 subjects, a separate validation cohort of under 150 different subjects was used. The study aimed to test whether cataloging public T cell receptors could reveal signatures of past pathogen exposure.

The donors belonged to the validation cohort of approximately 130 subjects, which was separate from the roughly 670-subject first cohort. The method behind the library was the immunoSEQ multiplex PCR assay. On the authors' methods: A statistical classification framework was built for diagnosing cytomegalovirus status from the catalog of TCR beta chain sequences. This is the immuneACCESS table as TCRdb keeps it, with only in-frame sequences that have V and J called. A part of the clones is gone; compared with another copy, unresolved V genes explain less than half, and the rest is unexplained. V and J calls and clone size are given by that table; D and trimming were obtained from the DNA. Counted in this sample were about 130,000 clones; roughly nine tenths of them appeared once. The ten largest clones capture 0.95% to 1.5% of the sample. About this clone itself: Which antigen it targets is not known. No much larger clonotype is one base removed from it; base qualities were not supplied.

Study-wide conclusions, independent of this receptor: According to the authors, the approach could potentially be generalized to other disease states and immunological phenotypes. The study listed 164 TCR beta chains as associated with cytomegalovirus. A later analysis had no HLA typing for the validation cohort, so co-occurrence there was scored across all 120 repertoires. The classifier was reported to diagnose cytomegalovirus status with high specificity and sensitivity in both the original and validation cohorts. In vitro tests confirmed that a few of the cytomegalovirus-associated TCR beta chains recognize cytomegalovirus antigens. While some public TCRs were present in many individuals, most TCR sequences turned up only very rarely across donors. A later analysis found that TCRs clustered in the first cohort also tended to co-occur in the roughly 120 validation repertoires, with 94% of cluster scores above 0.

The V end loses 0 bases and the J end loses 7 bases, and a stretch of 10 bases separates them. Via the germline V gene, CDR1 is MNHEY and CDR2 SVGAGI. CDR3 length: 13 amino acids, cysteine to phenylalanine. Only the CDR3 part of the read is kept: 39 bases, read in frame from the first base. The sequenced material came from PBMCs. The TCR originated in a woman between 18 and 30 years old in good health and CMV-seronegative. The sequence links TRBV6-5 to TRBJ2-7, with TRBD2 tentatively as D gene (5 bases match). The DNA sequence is TGTGCCAGCAGTTACTCGCCGGGATGGGAGCAGTACTTC. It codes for CASSYSPGWEQYF.